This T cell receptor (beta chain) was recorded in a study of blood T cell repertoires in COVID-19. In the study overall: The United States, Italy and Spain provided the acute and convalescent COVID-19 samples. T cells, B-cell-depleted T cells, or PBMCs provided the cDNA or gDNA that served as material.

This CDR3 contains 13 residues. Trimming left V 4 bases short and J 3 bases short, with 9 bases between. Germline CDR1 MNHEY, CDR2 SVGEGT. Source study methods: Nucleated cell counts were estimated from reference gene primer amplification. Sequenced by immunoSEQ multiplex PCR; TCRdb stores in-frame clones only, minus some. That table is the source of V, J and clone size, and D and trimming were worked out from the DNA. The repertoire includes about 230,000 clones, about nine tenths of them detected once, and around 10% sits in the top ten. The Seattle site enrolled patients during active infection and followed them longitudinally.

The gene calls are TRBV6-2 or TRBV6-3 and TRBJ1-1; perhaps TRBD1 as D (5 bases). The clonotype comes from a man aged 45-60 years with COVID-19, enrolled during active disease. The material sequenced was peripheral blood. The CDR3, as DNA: TGTGCCAGCAGTTCGACAGTTGACACTGAAGCTTTCTTT. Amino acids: CASSSTVDTEAFF.